This TCR beta chain was documented in a study of T-cell memory formation after mild COVID-19 (dated by TCRdb to the early 2020s). Study-level background: TCR sequence clusters from the two donors were found to be largely donor specific. In a couple of donors, T-cell clones that expanded and contracted after mild COVID-19 were followed by sequencing TCRalpha and TCRbeta repertoires longitudinally. The cohort was made up of two young adult volunteers, one female and one male, who were previously healthy.

General study outcomes and caveats: Only two mild cases were covered by the study, and larger cohorts that include severe cases with pre-infection samples were considered necessary. Some responding clones were found in pre-infection memory, which suggests that pre-existing cross-reactive memory T cells took part in the SARS-CoV-2 response. Contracting CD4+ clones appeared mostly in the CM and EM memory subsets, whereas CD8+ clones were enriched in EMRA. Whether the second-wave clones peaking on day 37 were SARS-CoV-2 specific was not confirmed. Clones that contracted from day 15 to 85 showed balanced CD4/CD8 phenotypes, whereas a second wave of clones that expanded from day 15 to 37 leaned towards CD4+.

Ficoll-Paque density gradient centrifugation was the method used to isolate PBMCs. The germline V gene gives CDR1 as MNHEY and CDR2 as SVGEGT. Cut back by 2 bases and 3 bases, the V and J ends lie 15 bases apart. The CDR3 covers 16 residues, taking in both the cysteine and the phenylalanine. CDR3 DNA is the only sequence kept; it has 48 bases, read in frame from the first base. The sequencing machine was an Illumina NovaSeq 6000. cDNA libraries for TCRalpha and TCRbeta were prepared by 5'RACE using constant-segment primers, with sample barcodes and unique molecular identifiers added. Trizol reagent was used to extract RNA from every sample. The libraries were amplified in two PCR steps, and the second step added a second sample barcode and Illumina TruSeq adapters. The libraries were sequenced on an Illumina NovaSeq using 2 x 150 bp paired-end reads. Turning to the authors' computational methods: With migec v1.2.7, reads were demultiplexed and then collapsed into UMI-guided consensus sequences. Using mixcr v2.1.11, UMI consensuses were aligned to TRA and TRB V and J templates and then assembled into clonotypes. A clonotype was counted as expanded or contracted only when both edgeR and NoisET called the clonotype significant, with the noise models trained on biological replicates. For edgeR calls, the cutoffs were a false discovery rate-adjusted p below 0.01 and a log2 fold-change threshold of 1. PCA with hierarchical clustering of max-normalized trajectories of the 1000 most abundant clonotypes was used as exploratory dynamics analysis. Separately sequenced CD4+ and CD8+ repertoires were used to assign a CD4 or CD8 phenotype to each responding clone. The public reads were run again by TCRdb, first through fastp at Q25 and then through MiXCR, and only productive beta chains were kept. Here each entry gathers all rows of one CDR3 protein and keeps the most common genes and DNA. TCRdb, not the original authors, processed these V and J calls. The table for this sample lists 400,000 to 500,000 distinct CDR3 sequences; around 18% of them were counted only once. The ten largest clones add up to roughly 8.4% of the sample.

This clonotype was recorded a few times. Its recognized antigen is unknown. Per-nucleotide qualities are absent, and no much larger clonotype sits a single base away. This TCR was sampled from an adult woman who had mild COVID-19 (a few samples of this study predate the infection). The sample titles of this study are shuffled in the database, so cell type and time point are left out; the donor was told from shared clones. Sequences were obtained from PBMCs or a T cell subset sorted from them (not recorded which). Recombination connected TRBV6-2 or TRBV6-3 to TRBJ2-3, and TRBD1 may be the D gene, going by 6 matching bases. This receptor has the CDR3 CASSYGRTAITDTQYF. The nucleotide sequence reads as follows: TGTGCCAGCAGTTACGGGCGGACAGCGATTACAGATACGCAGTATTTT.